The sequence of this T cell receptor beta chain was determined in a study of blood T cells in healthy people across ages. As regards this clonotype: Its antigen is not identified.

Primers used in a second PCR of roughly 6 to 12 cycles were a sample-barcoded 5' primer and a J-beta primer mix. One entry per CDR3 protein results from TCRdb running MiXCR on the 5' RACE reads. The data show almost 550,000 distinct CDR3 sequences, approximately 25% seen once. Whole-study results and caveats: Higher diversity, along with more naive CD4+ cells, distinguished long-lived donors from aged donors.

Trimming pared 3 bases from V and 0 bases from J, leaving 11 bases between. Germline V lookup: CDR1 KGHSH, CDR2 LQKENI. The CDR3 consists of 15 residues. Peripheral blood, about 9.4 milliliters per donor, was collected. These sequences were also reported in another study, on T cells of mothers and their children.

The chain carries TRBV18 and TRBJ2-5; D is unresolved. This clonotype was obtained from a boy aged 5-17 years in good health. The sequenced sample consisted of blood. CDR3 residues: CASSPPTTYQETQYF. DNA for the CDR3: TGTGCCAGCTCACCCCCGACGACCTACCAAGAGACCCAGTACTTC.